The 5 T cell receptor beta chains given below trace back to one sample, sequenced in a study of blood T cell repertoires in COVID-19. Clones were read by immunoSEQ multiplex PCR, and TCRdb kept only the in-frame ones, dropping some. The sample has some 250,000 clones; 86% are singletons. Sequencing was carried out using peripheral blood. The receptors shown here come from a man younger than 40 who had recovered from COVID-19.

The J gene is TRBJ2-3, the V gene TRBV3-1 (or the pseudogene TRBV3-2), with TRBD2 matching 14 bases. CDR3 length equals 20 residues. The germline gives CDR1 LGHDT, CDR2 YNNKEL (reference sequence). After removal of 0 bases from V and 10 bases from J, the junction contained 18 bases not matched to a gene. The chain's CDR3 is CASSQDRGLAGGAVRFAQYF. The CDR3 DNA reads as TGTGCCAGCAGCCAAGATCGTGGACTAGCGGGGGGCGCTGTGAGGTTTGCGCAGTATTTT.

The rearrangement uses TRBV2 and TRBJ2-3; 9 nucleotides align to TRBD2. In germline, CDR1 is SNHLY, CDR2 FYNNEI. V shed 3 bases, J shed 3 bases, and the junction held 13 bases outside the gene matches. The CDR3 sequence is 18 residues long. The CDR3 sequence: CASSELRSGGATTDTQYF. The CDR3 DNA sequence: TGTGCCAGCAGTGAGTTACGTAGCGGGGGAGCAACTACAGATACGCAGTATTTT. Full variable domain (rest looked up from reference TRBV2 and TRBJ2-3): EPEVTQTPSHQVTQMGQEVILRCVPISNHLYFYWYRQILGQKVEFLVSFYNNEISEKSEIFDDQFSVERPDGSNFTLKIRSTKLEDSAMYFCASSELRSGGATTDTQYFGPGTRLTVL.

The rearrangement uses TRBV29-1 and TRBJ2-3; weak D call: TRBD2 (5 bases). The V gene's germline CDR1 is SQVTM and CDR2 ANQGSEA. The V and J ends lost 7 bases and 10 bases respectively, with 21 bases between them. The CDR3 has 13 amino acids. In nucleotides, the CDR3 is TGCAGCGCCCGGTTGGGGTCCCAAGCGGCGCAGTATTTT. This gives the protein CSARLGSQAAQYF.

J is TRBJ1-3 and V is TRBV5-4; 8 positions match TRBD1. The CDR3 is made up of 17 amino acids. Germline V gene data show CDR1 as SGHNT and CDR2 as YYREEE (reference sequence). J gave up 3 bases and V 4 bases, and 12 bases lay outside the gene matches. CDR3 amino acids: CASSGGQGGFLGNTIYF. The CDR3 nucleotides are TGTGCCAGCAGCGGTGGACAGGGAGGTTTTCTTGGAAACACCATATATTTT.

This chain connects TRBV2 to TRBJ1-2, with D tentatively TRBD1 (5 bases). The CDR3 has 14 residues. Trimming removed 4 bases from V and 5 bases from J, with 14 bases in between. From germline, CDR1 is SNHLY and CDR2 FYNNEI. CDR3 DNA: TGTGCCAGCAGTGGTCCAGGAGGGGTGTATGGCTACACCTTC. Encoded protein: CASSGPGGVYGYTF. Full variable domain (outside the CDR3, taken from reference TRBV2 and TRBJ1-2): EPEVTQTPSHQVTQMGQEVILRCVPISNHLYFYWYRQILGQKVEFLVSFYNNEISEKSEIFDDQFSVERPDGSNFTLKIRSTKLEDSAMYFCASSGPGGVYGYTFGSGTRLTVV.